This section outlines one T cell receptor (beta chain) sequence together with its context. In the authors' workflow: Reference gene primer amplification in the assay estimated nucleated cell counts. The repertoire was sequenced with immunoSEQ multiplex PCR; TCRdb's copy has only in-frame clones and lacks some. The V and J calls and clone size were taken over from that table, and D and trimming were inferred from the DNA. The data hold about 120,000 clones, with 82% observed a single time. This record comes from a study of blood T cell repertoires in COVID-19. Study-wide background: Some COVID-19 samples were acute and others convalescent; all came from the United States, Italy and Spain. From T cells, B-cell-depleted T cells, or PBMCs came the material, which was cDNA or gDNA.

The germline gives CDR1 SGHRS, CDR2 YFSETQ. V shed 4 bases and J 3 bases; nucleotides not matched to a gene: 4. The CDR3 length is 15 residues. V is TRBV5-1 and J is TRBJ2-2; 9 bases are a match to TRBD2. Sequencing used peripheral blood. This receptor was obtained from a man aged 70 or older with acute or convalescent COVID-19. DNA of the CDR3: TGCGCCAGCAGCCGTAGCGGGAGAGACACCGGGGAGCTGTTTTTT. It yields the protein CASSRSGRDTGELFF.